This T cell receptor (beta chain) appears in the sequencing data of a study of blood T cell repertoires in COVID-19 (TCRdb year 2020). At the level of the whole study: The collaborator samples originated in the United States, Italy and Spain and spanned the acute and convalescent phases of COVID-19. Deeply sampled blood TCRbeta repertoires from subjects exposed to, actively infected with, or recovered from COVID-19 were included in the dataset. Nearly every sample came with metadata listing a de-identified subject ID, COVID-19 status, age in years and sex. The prospective study material was composed of cDNA or gDNA derived from T cells, B-cell-depleted T cells, or PBMCs. The samples were drawn from the first 160 participants of the ongoing ImmuneRACE study and from 1,254 subjects provided by 6 global collaborators. Where available, HLA class I and class II types were taken from metadata supplied by the sample provider and were not determined by assay-based typing. The repertoires were made available in a free public database intended to serve as a resource for research on the immune response to SARS-CoV-2. Beyond this particular receptor, the publication reports: How much clinical and demographic metadata was included differed by source and by participant, and the metadata was provided uncurated.

TCRbeta CDR3 regions were amplified from genomic DNA using the immunoSEQ Assay, a bias-controlled multiplex PCR. In the source study's methods: Nucleated cell counts per sample were estimated from amplification of reference gene primers within the assay. To quantify the absolute abundance of each unique TCRbeta CDR3 rearrangement, sequence reads were collapsed and filtered. For each sample, productive Simpson clonality was calculated as the square root of Simpson's diversity index over productive rearrangements. The immuneACCESS repertoire file appears here via TCRdb, limited to in-frame rearrangements. These files lack a portion of the clones; in checked studies, under half of the deficit traces to unresolved V genes, and the cause of the others is not known. V and J calls and clone size follow that table, whereas D and trimming were derived from the DNA. The sample contains roughly 410,000 clones, approximately 90% of them found a single time. The ten largest clones add up to under 2% of the sample.

Regarding this clone: Its antigen has not been determined. The input lacks base qualities; no much larger clone sits a single base away.

One collaborating source in Seattle enrolled patients during active infection and followed them longitudinally through the course of disease. The collaborating institutions used their own protocols to collect whole blood in K2EDTA tubes. For TCRbeta analysis, collaborators shipped samples in one of three forms: frozen whole blood, isolated PBMCs, or DNA extracted from either of those sample types. Material: peripheral blood. The clonotype comes from a woman in her forties with COVID-19, enrolled during active disease.

The nucleotide sequence is TGTGCCAGCAGTTACGCGTCAGGTCAAGGCTACACCTTC. This is translated as CASSYASGQGYTF. Recombination joined TRBV6-2 or TRBV6-3 with TRBJ1-2; the D gene cannot be resolved reliably. V is clipped by 2 bases and J by 8 bases, and the sequence between their germline boundaries is 12 bases long. Inclusive of the bounding cysteine and phenylalanine, the CDR3 is 13 residues long. Only the CDR3 part of the read is kept: 39 bases, read in frame from the first base. Taken from the germline V gene, the CDR1 and CDR2 loops are MNHEY and SVGEGT.